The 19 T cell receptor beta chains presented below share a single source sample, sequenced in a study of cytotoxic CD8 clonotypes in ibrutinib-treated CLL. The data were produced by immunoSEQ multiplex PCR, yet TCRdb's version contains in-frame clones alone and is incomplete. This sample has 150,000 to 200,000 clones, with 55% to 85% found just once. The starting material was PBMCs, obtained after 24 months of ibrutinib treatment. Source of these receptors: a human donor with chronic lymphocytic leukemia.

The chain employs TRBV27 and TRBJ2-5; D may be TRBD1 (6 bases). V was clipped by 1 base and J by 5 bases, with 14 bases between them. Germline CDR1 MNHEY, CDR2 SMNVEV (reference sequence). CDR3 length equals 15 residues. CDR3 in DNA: TGTGCCAGCAGTTTATACAGGGATTCGATGGAGACCCAGTACTTC. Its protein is CASSLYRDSMETQYF.

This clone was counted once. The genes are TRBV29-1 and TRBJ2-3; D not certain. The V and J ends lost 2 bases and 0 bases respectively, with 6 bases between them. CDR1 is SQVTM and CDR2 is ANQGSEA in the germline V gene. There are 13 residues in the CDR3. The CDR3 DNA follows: TGCAGCGTTGAAATCCTAAGCACAGATACGCAGTATTTT. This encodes CSVEILSTDTQYF.

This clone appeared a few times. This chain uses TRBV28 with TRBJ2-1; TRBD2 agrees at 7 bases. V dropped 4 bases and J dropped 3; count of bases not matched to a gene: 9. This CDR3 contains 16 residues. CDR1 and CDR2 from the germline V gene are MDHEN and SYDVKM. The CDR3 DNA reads TGTGCCAGCAGTTCACGGGGGGAGAGCGGCTACAATGAGCAGTTCTTC. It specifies CASSSRGESGYNEQFF.

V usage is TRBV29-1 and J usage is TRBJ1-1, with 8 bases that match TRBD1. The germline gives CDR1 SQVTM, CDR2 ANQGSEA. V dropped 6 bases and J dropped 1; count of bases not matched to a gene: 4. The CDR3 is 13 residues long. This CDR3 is CSVATGGNTEAFF. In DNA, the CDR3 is TGCAGCGTGGCCACAGGGGGGAACACTGAAGCTTTCTTT. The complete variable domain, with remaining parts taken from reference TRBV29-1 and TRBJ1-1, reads SAVISQKPSRDICQRGTSLTIQCQVDSQVTMMFWYRQQPGQSLTLIATANQGSEATYESGFVIDKFPISRPNLTFSTLTVSNMSPEDSSIYLCSVATGGNTEAFFGQGTRLTVV.

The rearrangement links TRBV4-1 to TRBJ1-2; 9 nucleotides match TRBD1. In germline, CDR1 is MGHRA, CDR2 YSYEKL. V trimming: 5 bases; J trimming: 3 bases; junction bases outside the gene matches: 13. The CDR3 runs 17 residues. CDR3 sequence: CASSITGGAREDYGYTF. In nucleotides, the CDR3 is TGCGCCAGCAGCATAACAGGGGGCGCGCGCGAAGACTATGGCTACACCTTC.

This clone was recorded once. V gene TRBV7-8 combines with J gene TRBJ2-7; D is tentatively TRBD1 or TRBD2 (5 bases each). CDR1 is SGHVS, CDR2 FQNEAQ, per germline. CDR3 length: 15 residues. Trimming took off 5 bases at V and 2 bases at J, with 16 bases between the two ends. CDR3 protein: CASSTSGTGPYEQYF. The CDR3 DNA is TGTGCCAGCAGCACTTCCGGGACGGGCCCCTACGAGCAGTACTTC. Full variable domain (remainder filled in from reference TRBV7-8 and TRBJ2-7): GAGVSQSPRYKVAKRGQDVALRCDPISGHVSLFWYQQALGQGPEFLTYFQNEAQLDKSGLPSDRFFAERPEGSVSTLKIQRTQQEDSAVYLCASSTSGTGPYEQYFGPGTRLTVT.

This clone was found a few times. The CDR3 reads CASSILDRYDTEAFF. The CDR3 DNA is TGTGCCAGTAGTATTTTGGATCGGTACGACACTGAAGCTTTCTTT. This sequence joins TRBV19 and TRBJ1-1; no firm D call. With 3 bases removed from V and 3 bases from J, the gap between germline ends came to 14 bases. The V gene's germline CDR1 is LNHDA and CDR2 SQIVND (reference sequence). The CDR3 has 15 residues.

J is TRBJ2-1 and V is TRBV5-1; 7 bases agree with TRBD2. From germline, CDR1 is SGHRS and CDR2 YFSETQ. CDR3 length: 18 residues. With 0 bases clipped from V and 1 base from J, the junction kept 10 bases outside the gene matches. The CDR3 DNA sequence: TGCGCCAGCAGCTTGGTTCGGGTAGCGGGCCAGTCCTACAATGAGCAGTTCTTC. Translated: CASSLVRVAGQSYNEQFF.

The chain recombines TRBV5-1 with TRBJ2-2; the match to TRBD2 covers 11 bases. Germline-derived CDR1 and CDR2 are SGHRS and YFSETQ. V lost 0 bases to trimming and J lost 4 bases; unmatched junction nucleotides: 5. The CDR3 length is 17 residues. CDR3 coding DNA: TGCGCCAGCAGCTTGGCGCTAGCGGGAGGAATCACCGGGGAGCTGTTTTTT. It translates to CASSLALAGGITGELFF.

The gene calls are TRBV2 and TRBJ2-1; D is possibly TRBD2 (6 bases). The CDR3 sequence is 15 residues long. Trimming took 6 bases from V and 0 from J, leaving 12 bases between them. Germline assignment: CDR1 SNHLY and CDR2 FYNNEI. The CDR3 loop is CASRAGRSSYNEQFF. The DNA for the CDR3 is TGTGCCAGCAGGGCGGGACGAAGCTCCTACAATGAGCAGTTCTTC. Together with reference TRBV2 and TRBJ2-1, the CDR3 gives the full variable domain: EPEVTQTPSHQVTQMGQEVILRCVPISNHLYFYWYRQILGQKVEFLVSFYNNEISEKSEIFDDQFSVERPDGSNFTLKIRSTKLEDSAMYFCASRAGRSSYNEQFFGPGTRLTVL.

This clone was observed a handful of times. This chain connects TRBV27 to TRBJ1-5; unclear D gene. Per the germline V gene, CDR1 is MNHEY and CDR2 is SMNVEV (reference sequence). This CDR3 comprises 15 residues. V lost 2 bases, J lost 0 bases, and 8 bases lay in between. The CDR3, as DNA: TGTGCCAGCAGTTTACGGGGATTTAGCAATCAGCCCCAGCATTTT. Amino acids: CASSLRGFSNQPQHF.

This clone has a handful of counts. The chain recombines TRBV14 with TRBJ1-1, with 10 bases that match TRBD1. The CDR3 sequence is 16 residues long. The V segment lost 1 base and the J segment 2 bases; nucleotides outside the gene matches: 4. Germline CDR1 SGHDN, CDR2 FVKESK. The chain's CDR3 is CASSQGGTGDNTEAFF. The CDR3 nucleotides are TGTGCCAGCAGCCAAGGGGGGACAGGGGATAACACTGAAGCTTTCTTT.

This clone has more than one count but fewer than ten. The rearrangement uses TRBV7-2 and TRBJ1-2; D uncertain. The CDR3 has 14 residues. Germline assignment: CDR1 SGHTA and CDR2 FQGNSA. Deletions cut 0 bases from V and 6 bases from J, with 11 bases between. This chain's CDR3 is CASSLAAPLDGYTF. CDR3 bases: TGTGCCAGCAGCTTAGCGGCACCCTTGGATGGCTACACCTTC.

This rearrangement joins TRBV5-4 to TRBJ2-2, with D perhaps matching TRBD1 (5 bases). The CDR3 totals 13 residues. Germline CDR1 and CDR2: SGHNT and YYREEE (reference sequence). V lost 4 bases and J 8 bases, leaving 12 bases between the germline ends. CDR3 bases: TGTGCCAGCAGCGCACAGGAACTTGGGGAGCTGTTTTTT. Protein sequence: CASSAQELGELFF.

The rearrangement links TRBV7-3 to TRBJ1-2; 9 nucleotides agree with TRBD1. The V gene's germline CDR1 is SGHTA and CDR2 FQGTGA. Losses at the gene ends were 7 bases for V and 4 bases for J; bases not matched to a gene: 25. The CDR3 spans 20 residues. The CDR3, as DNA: TGTGCCAGCACCCTAACATATGTGGTGACAGGGGGTATCGGAACCTATGGCTACACCTTC. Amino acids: CASTLTYVVTGGIGTYGYTF.

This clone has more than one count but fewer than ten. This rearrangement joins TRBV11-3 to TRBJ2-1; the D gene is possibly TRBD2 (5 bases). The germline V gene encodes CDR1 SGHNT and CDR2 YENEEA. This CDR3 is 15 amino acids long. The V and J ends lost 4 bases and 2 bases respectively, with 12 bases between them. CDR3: CASSSGLLPYNEQFF. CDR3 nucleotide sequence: TGTGCCAGCAGCTCAGGACTGTTACCCTACAATGAGCAGTTCTTC. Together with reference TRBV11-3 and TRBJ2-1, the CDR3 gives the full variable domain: EAGVVQSPRYKIIEKKQPVAFWCNPISGHNTLYWYLQNLGQGPELLIRYENEEAVDDSQLPKDRFSAERLKGVDSTLKIQPAELGDSAVYLCASSSGLLPYNEQFFGPGTRLTVL.

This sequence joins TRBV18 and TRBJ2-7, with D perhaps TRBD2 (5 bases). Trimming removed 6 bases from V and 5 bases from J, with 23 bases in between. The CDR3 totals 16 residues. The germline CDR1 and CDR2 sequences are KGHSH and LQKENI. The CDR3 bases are TGTGCCAGCTCCCTGGGTGGTTCAGGAGGAAGCAACGAGCAGTACTTC. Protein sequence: CASSLGGSGGSNEQYF.

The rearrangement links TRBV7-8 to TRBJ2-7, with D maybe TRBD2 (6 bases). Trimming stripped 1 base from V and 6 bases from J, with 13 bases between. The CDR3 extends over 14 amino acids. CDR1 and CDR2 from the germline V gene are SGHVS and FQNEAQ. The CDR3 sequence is CASSLVGTLGEQYF. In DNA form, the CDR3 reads TGTGCCAGCAGCTTAGTTGGGACTTTAGGCGAGCAGTACTTC.

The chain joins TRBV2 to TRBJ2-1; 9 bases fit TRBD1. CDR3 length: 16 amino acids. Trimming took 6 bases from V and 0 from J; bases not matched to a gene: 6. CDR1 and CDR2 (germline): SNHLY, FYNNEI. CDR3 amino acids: CASRTWTGDSYNEQFF. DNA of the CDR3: TGTGCCAGCAGAACTTGGACAGGGGACTCCTACAATGAGCAGTTCTTC.